The 21 T cell receptor beta chains in this list originate from one sample, sequenced in a study of PD-1 blockade in classical Hodgkin lymphoma. Measured with immunoSEQ multiplex PCR; TCRdb has only the in-frame clones, and not every one. The repertoire has over 20,000 clones, approximately 68% of them found once; the top ten carry about 32%. Time point given: cycle 4 day 1 (C4D1), after 5 to 7 weeks of nivolumab. Autologous stem cell transplantation was followed by relapse in every patient, and brentuximab vedotin exposure varied. The specimen comprised peripheral blood mononuclear cells (PBMCs), sampled before the fourth cycle of nivolumab. Receptor source: a human donor with classical Hodgkin lymphoma.

The chain recombines TRBV5-8 with TRBJ2-3, with 9 nucleotides matching TRBD2. In germline, CDR1 is SGHTS, CDR2 YDEGEE. V shed 0 bases, J shed 6 bases, and the junction held 11 bases outside the gene matches. The CDR3 sequence is 17 residues long. The CDR3 protein is CASSLGLAGVLGDTQYF. In DNA form, the CDR3 reads TGTGCCAGCAGCTTGGGGTTAGCGGGGGTCCTCGGGGATACGCAGTATTTT. Full variable domain (outside the CDR3, taken from reference TRBV5-8 and TRBJ2-3): EAGVTQSPTHLIKTRGQQATLRCSPISGHTSVYWYQQALGLGLQFLLWYDEGEERNRGNFPPRFSGRQFPNYSSELNVNALELEDSALYLCASSLGLAGVLGDTQYFGPGTRLTVL.

The J gene is TRBJ2-3, the V gene TRBV7-6; no firm D call. Germline assignment: CDR1 SGHVS and CDR2 FNYEAQ. V lost 5 bases, J lost 3 bases, and 15 bases lay in between. This CDR3 has 15 residues. CDR3 sequence reads: CASSIRAEVTDTQYF. CDR3 coding DNA: TGTGCCAGCAGCATACGGGCCGAGGTAACAGATACGCAGTATTTT. Full variable domain (remainder filled in from reference TRBV7-6 and TRBJ2-3): GAGVSQSPRYKVTKRGQDVALRCDPISGHVSLYWYRQALGQGPEFLTYFNYEAQQDKSGLPNDRFSAERPEGSISTLTIQRTEQRDSAMYRCASSIRAEVTDTQYFGPGTRLTVL.

This clone has at least ten counts. This sequence joins TRBV19 and TRBJ1-1, with no clear D. The ends were cut back, 1 base at V and 6 bases at J, with 9 bases in the middle. The germline CDR1 and CDR2 sequences are LNHDA and SQIVND (reference sequence). CDR3 size: 13 residues. CDR3 sequence (DNA): TGTGCCAGTAGTATAGTGGACGGATCTGAAGCTTTCTTT. Protein product: CASSIVDGSEAFF.

The genes are TRBV6-5 and TRBJ2-3, with 7 bases fitting TRBD2. Germline assignment: CDR1 MNHEY and CDR2 SVGAGI. V lost 0 bases, J lost 3 bases, and 6 bases stayed unmatched. CDR3 length: 16 residues. The CDR3 reads CASSYSSGGGTDTQYF. CDR3 DNA: TGTGCCAGCAGTTACTCTTCGGGGGGAGGTACAGATACGCAGTATTTT.

This clone appeared a single time. The J gene is TRBJ1-4, the V gene TRBV19; the match to TRBD1 covers 7 bases. The trim removed 3 bases at V and 8 bases at J, leaving 6 bases unmatched. Germline V lookup: CDR1 LNHDA, CDR2 SQIVND (reference sequence). The CDR3 runs 14 residues. The CDR3 bases are TGTGCCAGTAGTATCCTGACAGGGCCCGAAAAACTGTTTTTT. This encodes CASSILTGPEKLFF.

This sequence joins TRBV6-1 and TRBJ1-1; no clear D gene. The CDR3 covers 14 residues. Germline loops: CDR1 MNHNS, CDR2 SASEGT. Trimming removed 9 bases from V and 0 bases from J, with 14 bases in between. CDR3 region: CASLRVGMNTEAFF. In nucleotides, the CDR3 is TGTGCCAGTCTGAGGGTTGGGATGAACACTGAAGCTTTCTTT.

This clone has only a few counts. CDR3: CASSRQGLTGNTIYF. The CDR3 nucleotides are TGTGCCAGCAGTCGACAGGGTTTAACTGGAAACACCATATATTTT. The chain has TRBV2 and TRBJ1-3; TRBD1 agrees at 7 bases. The germline V gene has CDR1 SNHLY and CDR2 FYNNEI. The CDR3 loop spans 15 amino acids. V was clipped by 5 bases and J by 2 bases; unmatched bases: 6.

This chain joins TRBV28 and TRBJ1-5; 7 bases are shared with TRBD1. Germline lookup yields CDR1 MDHEN and CDR2 SYDVKM. V lost 6 bases and J lost 4; bases outside the gene matches: 6. The CDR3 contains 14 residues. Written as DNA, the CDR3 is TGTGCCAGCAGCTTGACAGGGATTAATCAGCCCCAGCATTTT. Amino acids: CASSLTGINQPQHF.

This clone was counted between two and nine times. V usage is TRBV2 and J usage is TRBJ2-3; weak D call: TRBD2 (5 bases). The CDR3 contains 13 residues. The V and J ends lost 6 bases and 4 bases respectively, with 11 bases between them. From germline, CDR1 is SNHLY and CDR2 FYNNEI. The CDR3, as DNA: TGTGCCAGCAGGGGAGATGGGGCAGATACGCAGTATTTT. Amino acids: CASRGDGADTQYF.

Comment on this clone: One end of the junction is discordant with germline, which a read error may explain. This sequence joins TRBV29-1 and TRBJ2-6, with 10 bases aligning to TRBD1. The germline CDR1 and CDR2 sequences are SQVTM and ANQGSEA. The CDR3 loop spans 17 amino acids. The CDR3 coding sequence is TGCCGCGTGGCGGGGGACAGGGGTCTGGGTGGGGCCAACGTCCTGACTTTC. As protein: CRVAGDRGLGGANVLTF.

This clone was detected only a few times. The gene calls are TRBV23-1 and TRBJ1-2, with D unresolved. TRBV23-1 is identified as an open reading frame with a role that is uncertain. The CDR3 is 11 residues long. The V and J ends lost 2 bases and 4 bases respectively, with 2 bases between them. CDR3 DNA sequence: TGCGCCAGCAGTCAAGGCTATGGCTACACCTTC. This gives the protein CASSQGYGYTF.

The genes are TRBV27 and TRBJ1-6; no definite D call. The CDR3 is made up of 14 amino acids. The V and J ends lost 3 bases and 7 bases respectively, with 10 bases between them. CDR1 is MNHEY, CDR2 SMNVEV, per germline (reference sequence). The CDR3 protein is CASSFKGGNSPLHF. The CDR3 coding sequence is TGTGCCAGCAGTTTCAAGGGCGGGAATTCACCCCTCCACTTT.

The rearrangement uses TRBV6-6 and TRBJ2-5; possible D gene TRBD1, 6 bases. CDR1 is MNHNY, CDR2 SVGAGI, per germline (reference sequence). Deletions cut 5 bases from V and 1 base from J, with 14 bases between. The CDR3 consists of 15 residues. Here the CDR3 DNA reads TGTGCCAGCAGTAGGAAACAGGGTTTCCAAGAGACCCAGTACTTC. It specifies CASSRKQGFQETQYF.

The J gene is TRBJ1-6, the V gene TRBV6-5; D uncertain. Germline V CDR1 and CDR2: MNHEY, SVGAGI. CDR3 length equals 14 residues. V lost 4 bases and J 7 bases, leaving 11 bases between the germline ends. The CDR3 loop is CASSWARRNSPLHF. The CDR3 DNA is TGTGCCAGCAGTTGGGCCCGGAGGAATTCACCCCTCCACTTT.

The V and J genes are TRBV9 and TRBJ1-2, with 8 bases that match TRBD1. The CDR3 runs 12 residues. The V and J ends lost 3 bases and 7 bases, in that order; junction bases with no gene match: 2. From germline, CDR1 is SGDLS and CDR2 YYNGEE. CDR3 amino acids: CASSATGVGYTF. The CDR3 region has the DNA TGTGCCAGCAGCGCGACAGGGGTTGGCTACACCTTC.

The V and J genes are TRBV30 and TRBJ1-1, with D possibly being TRBD1 (5 bases). CDR3 length: 14 amino acids. V lost 3 bases and J 4 bases, leaving 15 bases between the germline ends. Germline lookup yields CDR1 GTSNPN and CDR2 SVGIG (reference sequence). Here the CDR3 DNA reads TGTGCCTGGAGGGCAAGATATAGGGGCACTGAAGCTTTCTTT. Its protein product is CAWRARYRGTEAFF.

Ten or more counts support this clone. The CDR3 protein is CASSFTVGGEQFF. For the CDR3, the DNA is TGTGCCAGCAGTTTTACAGTGGGTGGTGAGCAGTTCTTC. This sequence joins TRBV27 and TRBJ2-1; D is uncertain. Per the germline V gene, CDR1 is MNHEY and CDR2 is SMNVEV (reference sequence). V lost 3 bases, J lost 9 bases, and 12 bases lay in between. CDR3 length: 13 amino acids.

The gene calls are TRBV7-2 and TRBJ1-1; 7 positions match TRBD1. Germline CDR1 and CDR2: SGHTA and FQGNSA. V trimming: 5 bases; J trimming: 11 bases; junction bases outside the gene matches: 8. The CDR3 extends over 12 amino acids. The CDR3 here is CASSATGRGAFF. As DNA, the CDR3 is TGTGCCAGCAGCGCGACAGGGCGCGGGGCTTTCTTT.

The V and J genes are TRBV5-7 and TRBJ1-5; weak D call: TRBD1 (6 bases). TRBV5-7 qualifies as an ORF whose function is uncertain. The CDR3 has 15 amino acids. Trimming stripped 5 bases from V and 4 bases from J, with 16 bases between. CDR3 loop: CASSPGAVGNQPQHF. The CDR3 DNA reads TGTGCCAGCAGTCCAGGGGCGGTGGGAAATCAGCCCCAGCATTTT.

This chain joins TRBV6-1 and TRBJ1-5; the D is unclear. CDR1 MNHNS and CDR2 SASEGT come from the germline V gene. The CDR3 loop spans 13 amino acids. Trimming shortened V by 7 bases and J by 4 bases, and 11 bases separated the two germline ends. CDR3 DNA: TGTGCCAGCAATACAGTTTCGAATCAGCCCCAGCATTTT. It is translated as CASNTVSNQPQHF.

The chain uses TRBV2 and TRBJ2-1; no definite D call. The germline CDR1 and CDR2 sequences are SNHLY and FYNNEI. V was shortened by 6 bases and J by 7 bases, with 13 bases between the two germline ends. The CDR3 has 13 amino acids. As DNA, the CDR3 is TGTGCCAGCAGCCGCTCCCAGGTAAATGAGCAGTTCTTC. Protein product: CASSRSQVNEQFF.